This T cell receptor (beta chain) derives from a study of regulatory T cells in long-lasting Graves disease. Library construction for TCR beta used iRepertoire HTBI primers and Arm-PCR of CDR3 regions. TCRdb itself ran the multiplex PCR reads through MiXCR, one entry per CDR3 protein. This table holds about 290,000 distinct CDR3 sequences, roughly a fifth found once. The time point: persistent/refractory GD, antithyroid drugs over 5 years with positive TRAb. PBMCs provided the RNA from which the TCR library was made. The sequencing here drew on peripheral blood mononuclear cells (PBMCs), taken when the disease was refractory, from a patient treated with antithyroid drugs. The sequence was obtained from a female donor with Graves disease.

CDR3 loop: CASSSSPTGARETQYF. The CDR3 coding sequence is TGTGCCAGCAGCTCCTCCCCCACAGGGGCCCGAGAGACCCAGTACTTC. This rearrangement joins TRBV7-6 to TRBJ2-5, with 7 bases matching TRBD1. The CDR3 runs 16 residues. J lost 4 bases, V lost 4 bases, and 12 bases had no gene match. Germline lookup yields CDR1 SGHVS and CDR2 FNYEAQ.